This T cell receptor beta chain was sequenced for a study of persistence of HIV-infected CD4 T cells. Study as a whole: A median of around 8 years of suppressive ART preceded sampling.

Sequencing used immunoSEQ version 4 in survey mode. The method was immunoSEQ multiplex PCR; TCRdb's version includes in-frame clones alone and lacks a portion of them. The repertoire has roughly 48,000 clones, less than 90% of them found once; the top ten carry approximately 0.45%. Anti-CD3/anti-CD28 beads served as a nonspecific positive control stimulus. Sorting selected CD4+ T cells upregulating both CD40 ligand and CD69. For around 19 hours, CD8-depleted PBMCs received anti-CD28/CD49d costimulation, a CD40-blocking antibody and enfuvirtide. General study findings and limits: TCRbeta richness was lower in CMV- and Gag-responding cells than in anti-CD3/anti-CD28-responding cells.

In regard to this clone: The antigen remains undetermined.

Trimming cost V 7 bases and J 3 bases, with 9 bases left between them. This CDR3 is 12 amino acids long. In germline, CDR1 is WSHSY, CDR2 SAAADI. The TCR was taken from an adult woman with HIV who was CMV-seropositive. Source: CD4+ T cells sorted from PBMCs after roughly 18-hour stimulation, taken from a patient who received antiretroviral therapy. V and J are TRBV10-2 and TRBJ1-1; D is ambiguous. This chain's CDR3 is CASTRGDTEAFF. CDR3 nucleotides: TGCGCCAGCACGCGTGGGGACACTGAAGCTTTCTTT.